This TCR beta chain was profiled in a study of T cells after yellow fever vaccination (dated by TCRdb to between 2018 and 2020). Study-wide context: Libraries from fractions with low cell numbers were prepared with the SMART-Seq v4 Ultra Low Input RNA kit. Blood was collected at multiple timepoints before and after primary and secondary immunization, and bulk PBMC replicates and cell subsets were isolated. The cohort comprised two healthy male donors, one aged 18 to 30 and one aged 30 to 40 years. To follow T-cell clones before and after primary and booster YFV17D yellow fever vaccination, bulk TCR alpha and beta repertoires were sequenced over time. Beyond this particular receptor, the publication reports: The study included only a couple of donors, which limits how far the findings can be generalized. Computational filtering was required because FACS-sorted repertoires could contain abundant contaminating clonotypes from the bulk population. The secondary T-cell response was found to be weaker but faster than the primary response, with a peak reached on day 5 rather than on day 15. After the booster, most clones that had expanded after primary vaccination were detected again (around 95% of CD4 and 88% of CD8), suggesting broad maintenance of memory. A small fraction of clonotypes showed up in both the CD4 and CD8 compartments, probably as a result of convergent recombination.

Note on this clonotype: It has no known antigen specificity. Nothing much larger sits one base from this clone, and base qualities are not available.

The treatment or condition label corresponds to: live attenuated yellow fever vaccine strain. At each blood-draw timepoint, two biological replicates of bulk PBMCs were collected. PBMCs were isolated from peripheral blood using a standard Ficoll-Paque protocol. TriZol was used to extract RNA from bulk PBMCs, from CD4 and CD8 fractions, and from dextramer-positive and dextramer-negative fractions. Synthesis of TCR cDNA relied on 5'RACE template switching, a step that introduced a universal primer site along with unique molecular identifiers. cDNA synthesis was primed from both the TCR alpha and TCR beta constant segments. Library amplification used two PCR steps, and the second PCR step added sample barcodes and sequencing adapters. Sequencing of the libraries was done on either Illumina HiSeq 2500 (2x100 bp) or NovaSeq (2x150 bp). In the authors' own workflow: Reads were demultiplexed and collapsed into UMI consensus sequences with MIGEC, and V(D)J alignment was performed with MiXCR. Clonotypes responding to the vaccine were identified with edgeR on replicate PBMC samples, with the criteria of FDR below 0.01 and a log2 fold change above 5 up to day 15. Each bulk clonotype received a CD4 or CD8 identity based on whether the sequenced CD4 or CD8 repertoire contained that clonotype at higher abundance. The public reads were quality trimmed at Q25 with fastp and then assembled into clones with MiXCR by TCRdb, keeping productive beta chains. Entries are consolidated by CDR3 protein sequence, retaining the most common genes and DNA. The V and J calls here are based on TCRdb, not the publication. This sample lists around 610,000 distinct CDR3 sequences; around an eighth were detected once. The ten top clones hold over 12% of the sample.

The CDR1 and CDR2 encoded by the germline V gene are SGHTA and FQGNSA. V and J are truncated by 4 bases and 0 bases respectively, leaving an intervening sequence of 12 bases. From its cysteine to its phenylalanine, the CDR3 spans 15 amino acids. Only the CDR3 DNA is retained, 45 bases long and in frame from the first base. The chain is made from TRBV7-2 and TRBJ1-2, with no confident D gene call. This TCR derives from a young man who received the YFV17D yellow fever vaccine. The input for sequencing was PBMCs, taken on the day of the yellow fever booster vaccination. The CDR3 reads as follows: CASSSRHAANYGYTF. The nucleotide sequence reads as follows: TGTGCCAGCAGCTCCCGACATGCAGCTAACTATGGCTACACCTTC.